The source of this T cell receptor (beta chain) is a study of T cells in Graves' hyperthyroidism and ophthalmopathy. This clonotype was detected ten times or more. Its specificity is not known. Newly diagnosed patients aged 18 to 65 had hyperthyroidism of under 2 months' duration. Study-wide points: Peripheral blood also featured most of the thyroid clonotypes expanded above 0.001.

The germline gives CDR1 DFQATT, CDR2 SNEGSKA (reference sequence). The CDR3 is made up of 13 amino acids. V shed 5 bases and J shed 3 bases, with 11 bases lying between them. Researchers took RNA transcripts and amplified the TCR beta CDR3 regions from them. HTBI primers were employed in a first-round RT-PCR of the TCR CDR3. In TCRdb, the multiplex PCR reads were re-called with MiXCR into one record per CDR3 protein. The sample lists 300,000 or so distinct CDR3 sequences; about 21% were seen once. Sequencing was carried out using blood. The chain couples TRBV20-1 to TRBJ2-1, with D maybe TRBD2 (6 bases). This receptor was identified in a woman aged 45-59 years with Graves' hyperthyroidism. This chain's CDR3 is CSAPWTIYNEQFF. CDR3 in DNA: TGCAGTGCTCCTTGGACTATCTACAATGAGCAGTTCTTC.